Below, one TCR beta chain is given with its context. The sample originates from a study of control samples from healthy donors and cancer patients. Produced via immunoSEQ multiplex PCR; TCRdb's table is partial and in-frame only. The table lists about 190,000 clones, roughly nine tenths of them singletons. V gave up 4 bases and J gave up 4 bases; unmatched junction bases: 11. The CDR3 length is 16 residues. Germline-derived CDR1 and CDR2 are LNHDA and SQIVND (reference sequence). The chain employs TRBV19 and TRBJ2-3; 7 bases are a match to TRBD1. The receptor's source is a man aged 30 to 45 in good health. Sequenced: blood. CDR3 nucleotides: TGTGCCAGTAGTAAGGAGCGACAGGGAGTGGCAGATACGCAGTATTTT. The encoded protein is CASSKERQGVADTQYF.